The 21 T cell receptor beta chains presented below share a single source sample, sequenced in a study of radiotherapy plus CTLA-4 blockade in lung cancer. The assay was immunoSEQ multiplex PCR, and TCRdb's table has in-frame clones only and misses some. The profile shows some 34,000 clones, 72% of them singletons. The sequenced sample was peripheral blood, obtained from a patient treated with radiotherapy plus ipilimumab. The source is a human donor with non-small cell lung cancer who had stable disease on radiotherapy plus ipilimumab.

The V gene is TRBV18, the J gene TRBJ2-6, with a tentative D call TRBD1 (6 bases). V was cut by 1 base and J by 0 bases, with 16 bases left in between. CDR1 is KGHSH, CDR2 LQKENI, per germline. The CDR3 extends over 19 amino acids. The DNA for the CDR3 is TGTGCCAGCTCACCACTTATACCAGGGGCAGGCTCTGGGGCCAACGTCCTGACTTTC. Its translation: CASSPLIPGAGSGANVLTF. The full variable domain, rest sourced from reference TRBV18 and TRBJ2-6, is NAGVMQNPRHLVRRRGQEARLRCSPMKGHSHVYWYRQLPEEGLKFMVYLQKENIIDESGMPKERFSAEFPKEGPSILRIQQVVRGDSAAYFCASSPLIPGAGSGANVLTFGAGSRLTVL.

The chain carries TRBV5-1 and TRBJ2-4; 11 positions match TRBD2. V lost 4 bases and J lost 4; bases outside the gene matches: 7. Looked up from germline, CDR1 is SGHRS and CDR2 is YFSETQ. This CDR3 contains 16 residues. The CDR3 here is CASSITSGGLKNIQYF. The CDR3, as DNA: TGCGCCAGCAGCATAACTAGCGGGGGCCTTAAAAACATTCAGTACTTC.

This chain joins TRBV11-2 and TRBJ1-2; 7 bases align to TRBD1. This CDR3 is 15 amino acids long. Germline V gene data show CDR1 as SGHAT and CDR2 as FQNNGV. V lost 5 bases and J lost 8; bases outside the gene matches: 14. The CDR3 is CASSATGTDVEGYTF. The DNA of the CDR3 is TGTGCCAGCAGCGCCACAGGGACAGACGTAGAGGGCTACACCTTC. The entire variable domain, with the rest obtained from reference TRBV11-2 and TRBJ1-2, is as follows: EAGVAQSPRYKIIEKRQSVAFWCNPISGHATLYWYQQILGQGPKLLIQFQNNGVVDDSQLPKDRFSAERLKGVDSTLKIQPAKLEDSAVYLCASSATGTDVEGYTFGSGTRLTVV.

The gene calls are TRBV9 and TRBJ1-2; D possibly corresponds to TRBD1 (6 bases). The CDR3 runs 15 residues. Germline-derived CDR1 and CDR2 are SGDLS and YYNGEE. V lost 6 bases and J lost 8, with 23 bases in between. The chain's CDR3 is CASTEGGGTTRGYTF. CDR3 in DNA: TGTGCCAGCACCGAGGGGGGGGGAACCACTAGAGGCTACACCTTC.

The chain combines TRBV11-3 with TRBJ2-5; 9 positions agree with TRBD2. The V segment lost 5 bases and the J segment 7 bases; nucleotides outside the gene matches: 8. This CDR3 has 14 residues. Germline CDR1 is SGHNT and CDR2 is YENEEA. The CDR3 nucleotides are TGTGCCAGCAGCCCCCTTGCGGGGGGGGTGACCCAGTACTTC. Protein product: CASSPLAGGVTQYF.

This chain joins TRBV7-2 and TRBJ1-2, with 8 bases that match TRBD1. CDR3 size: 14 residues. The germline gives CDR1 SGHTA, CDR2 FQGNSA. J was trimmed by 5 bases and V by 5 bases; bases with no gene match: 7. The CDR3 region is CASSARTGWYGYTF. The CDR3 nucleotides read TGTGCCAGCAGCGCGAGGACAGGGTGGTATGGCTACACCTTC.

The CDR3 protein is CAWTRTGAQYF. Written as DNA, the CDR3 is TGTGCCTGGACCCGGACAGGGGCCCAGTACTTC. This chain joins TRBV30 and TRBJ2-5; TRBD1 aligns across 9 bases. V trimming: 4 bases; J trimming: 9 bases; junction bases outside the gene matches: 3. From germline, CDR1 is GTSNPN and CDR2 SVGIG (reference sequence). CDR3 length equals 11 residues.

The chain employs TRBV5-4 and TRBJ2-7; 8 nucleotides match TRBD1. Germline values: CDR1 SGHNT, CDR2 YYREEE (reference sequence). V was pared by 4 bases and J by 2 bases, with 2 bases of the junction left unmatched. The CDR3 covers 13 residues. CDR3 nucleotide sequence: TGTGCCAGCAGCCGGACAGGGACCTACGAGCAGTACTTC. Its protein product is CASSRTGTYEQYF.

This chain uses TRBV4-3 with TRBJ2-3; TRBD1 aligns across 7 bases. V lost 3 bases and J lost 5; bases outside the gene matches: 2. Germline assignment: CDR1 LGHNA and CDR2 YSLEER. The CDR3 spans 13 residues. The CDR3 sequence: CASSQRQGDTQYF. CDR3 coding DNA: TGCGCCAGCAGCCAGCGACAGGGAGATACGCAGTATTTT.

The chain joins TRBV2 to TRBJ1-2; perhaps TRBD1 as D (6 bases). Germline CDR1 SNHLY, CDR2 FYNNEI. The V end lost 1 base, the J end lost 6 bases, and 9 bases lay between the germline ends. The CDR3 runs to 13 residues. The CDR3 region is CASSEGAGDGYTF. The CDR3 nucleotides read TGTGCCAGCAGTGAAGGGGCAGGGGATGGCTACACCTTC.

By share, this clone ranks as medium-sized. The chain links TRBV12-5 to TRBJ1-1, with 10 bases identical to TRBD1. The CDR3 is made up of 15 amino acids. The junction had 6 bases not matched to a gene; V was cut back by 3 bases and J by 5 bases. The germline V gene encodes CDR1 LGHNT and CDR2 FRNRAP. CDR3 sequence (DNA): TGTGCTAGTGGTTTACAAGGGACAGGGGAAACTGAAGCTTTCTTT. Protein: CASGLQGTGETEAFF. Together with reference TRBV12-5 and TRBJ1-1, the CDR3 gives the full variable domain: DARVTQTPRHKVTEMGQEVTMRCQPILGHNTVFWYRQTMMQGLELLAYFRNRAPLDDSGMPKDRFSAEMPDATLATLKIQPSEPRDSAVYFCASGLQGTGETEAFFGQGTRLTVV.

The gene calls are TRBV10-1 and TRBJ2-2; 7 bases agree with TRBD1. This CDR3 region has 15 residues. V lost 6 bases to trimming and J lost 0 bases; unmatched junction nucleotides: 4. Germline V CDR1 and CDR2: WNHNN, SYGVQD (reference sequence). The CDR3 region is CASRKTGANTGELFF. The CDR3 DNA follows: TGCGCCAGCAGGAAAACAGGGGCGAACACCGGGGAGCTGTTTTTT.

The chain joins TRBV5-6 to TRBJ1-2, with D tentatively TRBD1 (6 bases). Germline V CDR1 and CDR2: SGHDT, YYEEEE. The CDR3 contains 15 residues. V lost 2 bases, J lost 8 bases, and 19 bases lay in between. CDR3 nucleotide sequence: TGTGCCAGCAGCTTCGCTGACAGGCTGCTTAAGGGCTACACCTTC. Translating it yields CASSFADRLLKGYTF.

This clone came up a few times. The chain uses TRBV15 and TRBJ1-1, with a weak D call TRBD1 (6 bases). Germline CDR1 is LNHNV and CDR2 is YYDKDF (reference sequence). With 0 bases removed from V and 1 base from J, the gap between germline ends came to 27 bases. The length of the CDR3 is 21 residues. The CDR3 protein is CATSRDRDRQRPRSGNTEAFF. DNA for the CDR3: TGTGCCACCAGCAGAGATAGAGACAGGCAGCGGCCTAGGAGTGGGAACACTGAAGCTTTCTTT.

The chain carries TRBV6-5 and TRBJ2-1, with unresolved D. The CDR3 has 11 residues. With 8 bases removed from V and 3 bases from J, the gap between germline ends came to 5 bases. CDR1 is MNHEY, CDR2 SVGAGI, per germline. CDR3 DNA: TGTGCCAGCCACAGCTACAATGAGCAGTTCTTC. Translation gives CASHSYNEQFF.

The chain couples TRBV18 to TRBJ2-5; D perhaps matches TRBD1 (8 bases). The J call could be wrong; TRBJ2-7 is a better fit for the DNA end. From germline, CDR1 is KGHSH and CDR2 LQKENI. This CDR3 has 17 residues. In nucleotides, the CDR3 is TGTGCCAGCTCACGACAGGGGCCACGAACGGGAGGCGACGAGCAGTACTTC. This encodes CASSRQGPRTGGDEQYF.

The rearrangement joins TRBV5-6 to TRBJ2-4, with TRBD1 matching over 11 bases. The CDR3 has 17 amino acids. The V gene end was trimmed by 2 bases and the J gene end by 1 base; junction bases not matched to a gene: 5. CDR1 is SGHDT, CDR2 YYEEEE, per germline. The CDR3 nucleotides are TGTGCCAGCAGCTTAGGGACAGGGGGGAGTGCCAAAAACATTCAGTACTTC. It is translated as CASSLGTGGSAKNIQYF.

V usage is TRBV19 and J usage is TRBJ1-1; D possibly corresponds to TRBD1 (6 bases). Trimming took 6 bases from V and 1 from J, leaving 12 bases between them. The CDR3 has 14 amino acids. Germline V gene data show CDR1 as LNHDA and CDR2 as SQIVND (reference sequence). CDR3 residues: CASRTGSANTEAFF. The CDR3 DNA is TGTGCCAGTAGGACAGGTTCAGCGAACACTGAAGCTTTCTTT.

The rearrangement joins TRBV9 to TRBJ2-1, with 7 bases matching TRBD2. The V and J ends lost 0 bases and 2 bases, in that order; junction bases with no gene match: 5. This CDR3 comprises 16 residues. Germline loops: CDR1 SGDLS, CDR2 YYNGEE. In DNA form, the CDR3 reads TGTGCCAGCAGCGTAGCTTGGGGGGGGGCCTACAATGAGCAGTTCTTC. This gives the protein CASSVAWGGAYNEQFF.

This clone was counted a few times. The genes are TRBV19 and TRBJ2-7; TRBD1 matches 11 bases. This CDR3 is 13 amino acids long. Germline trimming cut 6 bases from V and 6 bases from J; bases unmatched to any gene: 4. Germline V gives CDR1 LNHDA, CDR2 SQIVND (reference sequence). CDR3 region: CASSTGQGGEQYF. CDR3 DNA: TGTGCCAGTAGCACGGGACAGGGGGGCGAGCAGTACTTC. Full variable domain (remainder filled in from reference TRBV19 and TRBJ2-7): DGGITQSPKYLFRKEGQNVTLSCEQNLNHDAMYWYRQDPGQGLRLIYYSQIVNDFQKGDIAEGYSVSREKKESFPLTVTSAQKNPTAFYLCASSTGQGGEQYFGPGTRLTVT.

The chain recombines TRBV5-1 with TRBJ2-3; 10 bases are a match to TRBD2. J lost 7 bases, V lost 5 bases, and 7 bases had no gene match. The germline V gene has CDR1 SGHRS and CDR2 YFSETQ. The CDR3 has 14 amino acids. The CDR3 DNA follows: TGCGCCAGCAGTGAGTTAGCGGGGGGTTATACGCAGTATTTT. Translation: CASSELAGGYTQYF.